Presented here are 25 T cell receptor beta chains from one specimen sequenced in a study of T-cell reconstitution after alpha-beta-depleted transplantation in children. A TCRbeta library incorporating unique molecular identifiers was prepared. TCRdb reanalysed the PCR reads using MiXCR and keeps one entry per CDR3 protein. The table includes about 400,000 distinct CDR3 sequences, roughly 20% detected once. Material: PBMCs from the stem cell graft donor, obtained from the stem cell graft. These receptors were obtained from a human donor who donated a stem cell graft to a child with acute myeloid leukemia.

This clonotype was counted a few times. The V and J genes are TRBV29-1 and TRBJ1-5; 7 nucleotides agree with TRBD1. Germline CDR1 SQVTM, CDR2 ANQGSEA. The V gene end was trimmed by 5 bases and the J gene end by 6 bases; junction bases not matched to a gene: 10. The CDR3 consists of 14 residues. The CDR3 loop is CSVLAGGKSQPQHF. CDR3 sequence (DNA): TGCAGCGTTTTGGCAGGGGGGAAGAGTCAGCCCCAGCATTTT.

This clonotype appeared many times. The chain recombines TRBV20-1 with TRBJ2-7, with a weak D call TRBD2 (6 bases). Germline V lookup: CDR1 DFQATT, CDR2 SNEGSKA (reference sequence). V was clipped by 4 bases and J by 5 bases, with 24 bases between them. CDR3 length: 16 amino acids. CDR3 DNA: TGCAGTGCTATACGGGGGAGGCCCCGTTTGTTACACGAGCAGTACTTC. Protein product: CSAIRGRPRLLHEQYF.

This clonotype occurred a few times. The chain recombines TRBV7-6 with TRBJ2-7; D gene uncertain. V lost 4 bases, J lost 4 bases, and 11 bases lay in between. Germline-derived CDR1 and CDR2 are SGHVS and FNYEAQ. The CDR3 spans 13 residues. This CDR3 is CASSSPPRYEQYF. CDR3 in DNA: TGTGCCAGCAGCTCCCCCCCCAGGTACGAGCAGTACTTC.

The chain recombines TRBV12-3 or TRBV12-4 with TRBJ1-6, with 7 bases lining up with TRBD1. The V gene end was trimmed by 4 bases and the J gene end by 4 bases; junction bases not matched to a gene: 1. The CDR3 extends over 14 amino acids. The CDR3 DNA is TGTGCCAGCAGTTCAGGGGGATATAATTCACCCCTCCACTTT. Translating it yields CASSSGGYNSPLHF.

This clonotype was counted a few times. The V and J genes are TRBV4-1 and TRBJ1-4; 8 bases align to TRBD1. V lost 3 bases and J lost 6; bases outside the gene matches: 6. Germline CDR1 reads MGHRA; CDR2 reads YSYEKL. The CDR3 is 15 amino acids. DNA for the CDR3: TGCGCCAGCAGCCACATGGACAGGGAGGATGAAAAACTGTTTTTT. This sequence encodes CASSHMDREDEKLFF.

The chain couples TRBV28 to TRBJ2-4; D is perhaps TRBD2 (5 bases). The CDR3 is made up of 14 amino acids. In germline, CDR1 is MDHEN, CDR2 SYDVKM. The germline V and J ends were trimmed by 4 bases and 4 bases, with 11 bases remaining between them. The CDR3 sequence is CASSSRREKNIQYF. The CDR3 DNA reads TGTGCCAGCAGTTCTCGCCGGGAAAAAAACATTCAGTACTTC.

This clonotype came up a few times. The chain has TRBV20-1 and TRBJ1-5; D not certain. Germline V gene sequence: CDR1 DFQATT, CDR2 SNEGSKA (reference sequence). V was clipped by 6 bases and J by 3 bases, with 12 bases between them. This CDR3 contains 13 residues. The CDR3 sequence: CSAPGRANQPQHF. In DNA, the CDR3 is TGCAGTGCCCCTGGCAGAGCCAATCAGCCCCAGCATTTT.

In its sample, this clonotype was seen a few times. Germline is not matched at one junction end, which may reflect a read error. V usage is TRBV11-2 and J usage is TRBJ2-3; 15 bases are a match to TRBD2. CDR1 is SGHAT and CDR2 is FQNNGV in the germline V gene. The CDR3 sequence is 19 residues long. Here the CDR3 reads CASSVDHRRTSGRDLTQYF. Written as DNA, the CDR3 is TGTGCCAGCAGCGTAGACCACAGGAGGACTAGCGGGAGGGACCTTACGCAGTATTTT.

This clonotype appeared a few times. This chain links TRBV7-2 with TRBJ2-3; TRBD2 matches at 8 bases. The CDR3 runs to 15 residues. With V trimmed by 8 bases and J by 4 bases, 11 bases remained unmatched. Germline CDR1 reads SGHTA; CDR2 reads FQGNSA. The CDR3 is CASGGWQRESDTQYF. CDR3 sequence (DNA): TGTGCCAGCGGCGGTTGGCAGCGGGAGTCAGATACGCAGTATTTT.

The CDR3 coding sequence is TGTGCCAGCAGTCAACGCTTGGTCGGCGAGCAGTACTTC. Its protein is CASSQRLVGEQYF. The rearrangement links TRBV25-1 to TRBJ2-7; D unresolved. V dropped 5 bases and J dropped 6 bases, with 14 bases sitting between them. Germline CDR1 reads MGHDK; CDR2 reads SYGVNS. The CDR3 spans 13 residues.

In its sample, this clonotype was seen many times. CDR3 protein: CASSWDSYNEQFF. The CDR3 coding sequence is TGTGCCAGCAGTTGGGACTCATACAATGAGCAGTTCTTC. V gene TRBV6-2 or TRBV6-3 combines with J gene TRBJ2-1, with a tentative D call TRBD2 (6 bases). The CDR3 runs to 13 residues. Germline-derived CDR1 and CDR2 are MNHEY and SVGEGT. Trimming pared 4 bases from V and 4 bases from J, leaving 8 bases between.

In its sample, this clonotype was seen a few times. The rearrangement uses TRBV29-1 and TRBJ2-6; D is uncertain. Trimming removed 3 bases at V and 7 bases at J, with 4 bases between. There are 11 residues in the CDR3. Germline V gene data show CDR1 as SQVTM and CDR2 as ANQGSEA. CDR3 coding DNA: TGCAGCGTTGAGAAAGCCAACGTCCTGACTTTC. Its protein is CSVEKANVLTF. The full variable domain, with the rest looked up from reference TRBV29-1 and TRBJ2-6, is SAVISQKPSRDICQRGTSLTIQCQVDSQVTMMFWYRQQPGQSLTLIATANQGSEATYESGFVIDKFPISRPNLTFSTLTVSNMSPEDSSIYLCSVEKANVLTFGAGSRLTVL.

The V and J genes are TRBV5-1 and TRBJ2-1; TRBD2 matches 12 bases. Germline V gene lookup returns CDR1 SGHRS and CDR2 YFSETQ. The CDR3 totals 14 residues. Losses at the gene ends were 5 bases for V and 7 bases for J; bases not matched to a gene: 4. In DNA form, the CDR3 reads TGCGCCAGCAGGACTAGCGGGAGTATAAATGAGCAGTTCTTC. Translated, it gives CASRTSGSINEQFF. The variable domain in full, with the rest retrieved from reference TRBV5-1 and TRBJ2-1, is KAGVTQTPRYLIKTRGQQVTLSCSPISGHRSVSWYQQTPGQGLQFLFEYFSETQRNKGNFPGRFSGRQFSNSRSEMNVSTLELGDSALYLCASRTSGSINEQFFGPGTRLTVL.

This clonotype was detected ten times or more. The chain employs TRBV20-1 and TRBJ2-5; D gene unclear. CDR1 is DFQATT and CDR2 is SNEGSKA in the germline V gene (reference sequence). The CDR3 has 11 amino acids. Trimming took off 4 bases at V and 5 bases at J, with 8 bases between the two ends. The CDR3 DNA reads TGCAGTGCTACACTGGGGGAGACCCAGTACTTC. Residues: CSATLGETQYF.

The J gene is TRBJ1-4, the V gene TRBV20-1; D ambiguous. Trimming cost V 5 bases and J 10 bases, with 17 bases left between them. This CDR3 has 13 residues. Germline loops: CDR1 DFQATT, CDR2 SNEGSKA (reference sequence). CDR3 region: CSAREGREGKLFF. The CDR3 coding sequence is TGCAGTGCTCGGGAAGGGAGGGAAGGAAAACTGTTTTTT.

This chain links TRBV12-3 or TRBV12-4 with TRBJ2-7; tentative D call: TRBD1 (6 bases). Trimming took 7 bases from V and 4 from J, leaving 17 bases between them. This CDR3 is 14 amino acids long. The CDR3 loop reads CASTPPGQSYEQYF. CDR3 in DNA: TGTGCCAGCACCCCCCCCGGACAGTCTTACGAGCAGTACTTC.

The chain is built from TRBV28 and TRBJ2-7; possibly TRBD1 or TRBD2 for D (5 bases each). This CDR3 region has 12 residues. Germline values: CDR1 MDHEN, CDR2 SYDVKM. Trimming pared 5 bases from V and 7 bases from J, leaving 12 bases between. CDR3 residues: CASSGGPKEQYF. As DNA, the CDR3 is TGTGCCAGCAGTGGGGGACCAAAGGAGCAGTACTTC.

This clonotype was counted many times. CDR3 loop: CASNKDRAPNEQFF. For the CDR3, the DNA is TGTGCCAGCAATAAAGACAGGGCTCCTAATGAGCAGTTCTTC. This rearrangement joins TRBV6-1 to TRBJ2-1; 7 positions agree with TRBD1. J gave up 7 bases and V 7 bases, and 10 bases lay outside the gene matches. Germline CDR1 is MNHNS and CDR2 is SASEGT. The CDR3 consists of 14 residues.

V gene TRBV27 combines with J gene TRBJ2-3; tentatively, D is TRBD2 (6 bases). V was trimmed by 5 bases and J by 9 bases, leaving 24 bases between them. CDR3 length: 16 residues. Germline CDR1 and CDR2: MNHEY and SMNVEV (reference sequence). CDR3 in amino acids: CASSVTSRRLLGTQYF. The DNA of the CDR3 is TGTGCCAGCAGTGTAACTAGCAGGAGGCTCCTGGGCACGCAGTATTTT.

This sequence joins TRBV6-2 or TRBV6-3 and TRBJ2-3; D may be TRBD1 (6 bases). V shed 4 bases and J shed 4 bases, with 27 bases lying between them. Germline loops: CDR1 MNHEY, CDR2 SVGEGT. The CDR3 is 19 amino acids. CDR3 in amino acids: CASSSNDRDNKRTADTQYF. For the CDR3, the DNA is TGTGCCAGCAGTTCTAACGACCGGGACAACAAGAGAACTGCAGATACGCAGTATTTT.

This clonotype was seen repeatedly, ten times or more. The CDR3: CSARDPTSGRSDTQYF. CDR3 nucleotide sequence: TGCAGTGCTAGAGACCCGACTAGCGGGAGATCAGATACGCAGTATTTT. The rearrangement uses TRBV20-1 and TRBJ2-3, with 12 bases matching TRBD2. There are 16 residues in the CDR3. CDR1 and CDR2 from the germline V gene are DFQATT and SNEGSKA (reference sequence). With V trimmed by 0 bases and J by 4 bases, 5 bases remained unmatched.

The J gene is TRBJ2-3, the V gene TRBV6-4; maybe TRBD1 (5 bases). V lost 6 bases and J lost 6, with 13 bases in between. The CDR3 is 13 residues long. Germline V gene sequence: CDR1 MRHNA, CDR2 SNTAGT. The CDR3 DNA reads TGTGCCAGCAGCCAGGGATTGTCGGATACGCAGTATTTT. This translates into CASSQGLSDTQYF.

The chain combines TRBV28 with TRBJ2-7, with D possibly TRBD1 on 6 matching bases. Between the trimmed V and J ends, which lost 6 bases and 1 base, there was a span of 16 bases. Germline V gene sequence: CDR1 MDHEN, CDR2 SYDVKM. This CDR3 region has 15 residues. CDR3 sequence (DNA): TGTGCCAGCAGCCCCCATCAGGGGAATTCCTACGAGCAGTACTTC. Encoded protein: CASSPHQGNSYEQYF.

There are many counts of this clonotype. The rearrangement uses TRBV29-1 and TRBJ2-5; 7 nucleotides line up with TRBD1. V gave up 4 bases and J gave up 1 base; unmatched junction bases: 9. This CDR3 comprises 15 residues. Germline V lookup: CDR1 SQVTM, CDR2 ANQGSEA. Written as DNA, the CDR3 is TGCAGCGTTGTTACCCCGACAGGGACCCAAGAGACCCAGTACTTC. Protein sequence: CSVVTPTGTQETQYF.

Written as DNA, the CDR3 is TGTGCCAGCAGCTTATATGGGAACACCGGGGAGCTGTTTTTT. Its protein product is CASSLYGNTGELFF. J is TRBJ2-2 and V is TRBV7-2; D gene ambiguous. The V end was cut by 2 bases, the J end by 1 base, with 5 bases between. The CDR3 has 14 residues. The germline V gene encodes CDR1 SGHTA and CDR2 FQGNSA.